This is a list of T cell receptor beta chains from one sample in a study of T cell repertoires in cytomegalovirus infection. One entry per CDR3 protein, called by TCRdb with MiXCR from the reads. The data contain around 140,000 distinct CDR3 sequences, roughly 6.5% of them singletons. Input material: PBMCs. All receptors come from a human donor in good health (CMV status not recorded). Some clones in this sample may be carry-over from other donors' samples. Both conserved end residues are part of each CDR3. A D gene is named only where the DNA matches it firmly. Clone size is not always given. Where it is, it says once, few, many or a class for expanded clones.

.,.,TRBV20-1,TRBJ1-1,CSATGLGRNTEAFF,TGCAGTGCCACTGGATTGGGGCGGAACACTGAAGCTTTCTTT
many,.,TRBV2,TRBJ1-6,CASSEVGNSPLHF,TGTGCCAGCAGTGAAGTAGGGAATTCACCCCTCCACTTT
few,.,TRBV18,TRBJ1-1,CASSPDLLRSNTEAFF,TGTGCCAGCTCACCGGACCTCCTCCGTTCGAACACTGAAGCTTTCTTT
many,.,TRBV6-2/TRBV6-3,TRBJ1-1,CASRHGQNTEAFF,TGTGCCAGCAGACACGGACAGAACACTGAAGCTTTCTTT
.,.,TRBV29-1,TRBJ1-1,CSVDREGPNTEAFF,TGCAGCGTTGATAGGGAGGGACCGAACACTGAAGCTTTCTTT
many,.,TRBV6-1,TRBJ1-5,CASSAPTESNQPQHF,TGTGCCAGCAGCGCTCCGACAGAGAGCAATCAGCCCCAGCATTTT
many,.,TRBV7-2,TRBJ1-1,CASSPGQTTEAFF,TGTGCCAGCAGCCCCGGGCAGACCACTGAAGCTTTCTTT
many,TRBD2,TRBV7-6,TRBJ2-3,CASSPHTGTSGGIGTQYF,TGTGCCAGCAGCCCTCACACAGGGACTAGCGGGGGAATTGGGACGCAGTATTTT
.,TRBD2,TRBV10-3,TRBJ2-3,CAIRPTWSGGTTDTQYF,TGTGCCATCAGACCCACGTGGAGCGGGGGGACCACAGATACGCAGTATTTT
many,.,TRBV7-9,TRBJ2-5,CASSLSLQGSSRETQYF,TGTGCCAGCAGCTTGAGTCTCCAGGGGAGTTCCCGTGAGACCCAGTACTTC
many,TRBD2,TRBV10-3,TRBJ2-3,CAIRTGTTEPSTDTQYF,TGTGCCATCAGGACCGGGACTACCGAACCTAGCACAGATACGCAGTATTTT
many,.,TRBV7-2,TRBJ2-3,CASSPGTLSTDTQYF,TGTGCCAGCAGCCCCGGGACACTAAGCACAGATACGCAGTATTTT
many,.,TRBV2,TRBJ2-7,CASSERVRGNYEQYF,TGTGCCAGCAGTGAACGGGTGCGGGGCAACTACGAGCAGTACTTC
many,TRBD1,TRBV3-1,TRBJ1-1,CASSRRQGMNTEAFF,TGTGCCAGCAGCCGACGACAGGGGATGAACACTGAAGCTTTCTTT
many,.,TRBV7-3,TRBJ1-2,CASSLSQGEGYTF,TGTGCCAGCAGCTTAAGTCAGGGAGAGGGCTACACCTTC
.,TRBD2,TRBV20-1,TRBJ2-3,CSARGGLPSGADTQYF,TGCAGTGCTCGGGGGGGACTCCCCTCAGGTGCAGATACGCAGTATTTT
.,TRBD1,TRBV13,TRBJ2-7,CASSPRTGFEQYF,TGTGCCAGCAGCCCCCGGACAGGGTTCGAGCAGTACTTC
many,TRBD1,TRBV18,TRBJ1-1,CASSPDRVRPNTEAFF,TGTGCCAGCTCACCAGACAGGGTGCGCCCGAACACTGAAGCTTTCTTT
many,TRBD2,TRBV7-8,TRBJ2-5,CASSFLSLAGKETQYF,TGTGCCAGCAGCTTTCTGTCACTAGCGGGAAAAGAGACCCAGTACTTC
.,.,TRBV20-1,TRBJ2-7,CSARKTGETYEQYF,TGCAGTGCTAGAAAGACGGGGGAGACCTACGAGCAGTACTTC
many,TRBD1,TRBV7-2,TRBJ1-2,CASSARQGHPYGYTF,TGTGCCAGCAGCGCCCGACAGGGACACCCCTATGGCTACACCTTC
once,.,TRBV6-2/TRBV6-3,TRBJ2-7,CASINRYSYEQYF,TGTGCCAGCATCAACAGGTATTCCTACGAGCAGTACTTC
many,TRBD1,TRBV7-2,TRBJ2-3,CASNRGLADTQYF,TGTGCCAGCAACAGGGGTCTCGCAGATACGCAGTATTTT
.,TRBD1,TRBV6-5,TRBJ2-7,CASSLRWTGDEQYF,TGTGCCAGCAGCCTACGGTGGACAGGGGACGAGCAGTACTTC
many,TRBD2,TRBV6-1,TRBJ2-4,CASSNRLAGGKNIQYF,TGTGCCAGCAGTAACCGACTAGCGGGGGGTAAAAACATTCAGTACTTC
many,.,TRBV7-2,TRBJ1-5,CASSRGRVGQPQHF,TGTGCCAGCAGCCGCGGCAGGGTCGGACAGCCCCAGCATTTT
many,TRBD1,TRBV12-3/TRBV12-4,TRBJ1-2,CASSGQGVDGYTF,TGTGCCAGCAGTGGACAGGGAGTAGATGGCTACACCTTC
many,.,TRBV6-2/TRBV6-3,TRBJ2-2,CASSYPSGTGELFF,TGTGCCAGCAGTTACCCCTCGGGTACCGGGGAGCTGTTTTTT
many,.,TRBV5-5,TRBJ2-1,CASSLSDNEQFF,TGTGCCAGCAGCTTGTCAGACAATGAGCAGTTCTTC
many,.,TRBV5-4,TRBJ1-1,CASSLQAGRENTEAFF,TGTGCCAGCAGCTTGCAGGCAGGGCGGGAGAACACTGAAGCTTTCTTT
many,TRBD2,TRBV5-5,TRBJ2-2,CASSLAGGGNTGELFF,TGTGCCAGCAGCTTGGCCGGGGGGGGAAACACCGGGGAGCTGTTTTTT
many,TRBD1,TRBV7-2,TRBJ1-2,CASSVSGTGSYGYTF,TGTGCCAGCAGCGTTTCCGGGACAGGGAGCTATGGCTACACCTTC
many,TRBD1,TRBV28,TRBJ1-3,CASSTDRGSGNTIYF,TGTGCCAGCAGTACGGACAGGGGCTCTGGAAACACCATATATTTT
many,TRBD1,TRBV7-8,TRBJ1-3,CASSSQTGLFSAGNTIYF,TGTGCCAGCAGCTCACAGACAGGGTTATTCTCGGCTGGAAACACCATATATTTT
many,.,TRBV10-3,TRBJ2-3,CAISGLSTDTQYF,TGTGCCATCAGTGGGCTTAGCACAGATACGCAGTATTTT
many,TRBD2,TRBV7-2,TRBJ2-3,CASCRSGGAPDTQYF,TGTGCCAGCTGTAGGAGCGGGGGGGCCCCAGATACGCAGTATTTT
few,.,TRBV28,TRBJ1-6,CASTLLSPNSPLHF,TGTGCCAGCACCCTCCTCTCGCCGAATTCACCCCTCCACTTT
many,.,TRBV7-9,TRBJ1-1,CASSRDTQQAFF,TGTGCCAGCAGCCGGGACACTCAACAAGCTTTCTTT
many,.,TRBV11-2,TRBJ1-2,CASSYPRYGYTF,TGTGCCAGCAGCTACCCTAGATATGGCTACACCTTC
.,TRBD2,TRBV11-2,TRBJ2-1,CASSSFDQSGAKEQFF,TGTGCCAGCAGCTCCTTCGACCAGAGCGGGGCTAAAGAGCAGTTCTTC
many,.,TRBV7-2,TRBJ1-1,CASSSLRGTEAFF,TGTGCCAGCAGCTCCCTGAGGGGGACTGAAGCTTTCTTT